This T cell receptor (beta chain) was profiled in a study of control samples from healthy donors and cancer patients. Repertoires were generated with immunoSEQ multiplex PCR, while TCRdb's copy carries only in-frame clones and drops some. Counted here are some 120,000 clones, 90% occurring once; the ten biggest clones make up over 2%. The CDR3 loop spans 15 amino acids. V lost 1 base and J 5 bases, leaving 14 bases between the germline ends. The germline CDR1 and CDR2 sequences are LGHDT and YNNKEL (reference sequence). The chain carries TRBV3-1 (or the pseudogene TRBV3-2) and TRBJ2-5, with unresolved D. The sequence derives from a man younger than 35 in good health. Sequenced input: blood. For the CDR3, the DNA is TGTGCCAGCAGCCAAGGAGACCTATCTGGGGAGACCCAGTACTTC. Translated: CASSQGDLSGETQYF.